Listed here are 30 T cell receptor beta chains from one sample, sequenced in a study of long-term antiretroviral therapy in people with HIV. Version v3.0 of the immunoSEQ assay ran at survey level. Only in-frame clones appear in the TCRdb table, and some are missing; sequencing was by immunoSEQ multiplex PCR. The table records tens of thousands of clones, around 83% of them present only once. The sample in question was unsorted PBMCs, obtained 0.2 years after starting antiretroviral therapy. The receptors were sampled from a woman aged 25-40 years with HIV.

The chain recombines TRBV5-8 with TRBJ1-4, with 9 bases that match TRBD1. After removal of 4 bases from V and 6 bases from J, the junction contained 4 bases not matched to a gene. The germline V gene encodes CDR1 SGHTS and CDR2 YDEGEE. This CDR3 comprises 14 residues. CDR3: CASSEGQGDEKLFF. CDR3 in DNA: TGTGCCAGCAGCGAGGGACAGGGCGATGAAAAACTGTTTTTT.

The chain couples TRBV2 to TRBJ1-3; D gene unclear. V was cut by 8 bases and J by 4 bases, with 3 bases left in between. The CDR3 runs 10 residues. Germline lookup yields CDR1 SNHLY and CDR2 FYNNEI. CDR3 sequence reads: CASRGNTIYF. CDR3 nucleotide sequence: TGTGCCAGCCGAGGAAACACCATATATTTT.

The chain employs TRBV5-1 and TRBJ1-2; the D is unclear. V lost 7 bases to trimming and J lost 2 bases, with 9 bases between them. Germline CDR1 reads SGHRS; CDR2 reads YFSETQ. This CDR3 has 12 amino acids. The CDR3 sequence: CASVDGNYGYTF. Here the CDR3 DNA reads TGCGCCAGCGTGGACGGAAACTATGGCTACACCTTC.

This clone was seen a single time. The chain combines TRBV6-6 with TRBJ2-3, with a weak D call TRBD1 (7 bases). V was shortened by 2 bases and J by 3 bases, with 12 bases between the two germline ends. This CDR3 has 15 residues. The germline V gene encodes CDR1 MNHNY and CDR2 SVGAGI (reference sequence). CDR3 in amino acids: CASSYPRGDTDTQYF. In DNA form, the CDR3 reads TGTGCCAGCAGTTACCCCAGGGGGGATACAGATACGCAGTATTTT.

V gene TRBV5-1 combines with J gene TRBJ2-5; 11 bases agree with TRBD2. The CDR3 totals 15 residues. Per germline, CDR1 SGHRS and CDR2 YFSETQ. The ends lost 3 bases at V and 1 base at J; junction bases unmatched: 2. The CDR3 coding sequence is TGCGCCAGCAGCTATGGGACTAGCGGCCAAGAGACCCAGTACTTC. The encoded protein is CASSYGTSGQETQYF.

This chain links TRBV5-1 with TRBJ2-3; 9 bases are shared with TRBD1. This CDR3 has 17 amino acids. The J segment lost 4 bases and the V segment lost 4 bases, leaving 13 bases of the junction unmatched. Germline V gene lookup returns CDR1 SGHRS and CDR2 YFSETQ. CDR3 in DNA: TGCGCCAGCAGCCGGAAAACAGGGGGCGGGTGGCCAGATACGCAGTATTTT. Its translation: CASSRKTGGGWPDTQYF.

Notes on this clone: It is unclear where the CDR3 begins or ends on the DNA, so no DNA is shown, and the CDR3 is as TCRdb lists it. The V gene is TRBV9, the J gene TRBJ1-1; no DNA check was done on the table's D call, TRBD1. Germline V gene data show CDR1 as SGDLS and CDR2 as YYNGEE. The CDR3 totals 15 residues, both ends included. This CDR3 is CASSVAQGTPTPHWF.

This clone turned up a few times. The V gene is TRBV7-2, the J gene TRBJ2-7; tentative D call: TRBD2 (5 bases). CDR3 length: 14 residues. CDR1 and CDR2 (germline): SGHTA, FQGNSA. V gave up 1 base and J gave up 0 bases, with 7 bases separating them. CDR3 sequence (DNA): TGTGCCAGCAGCTTAGATGGGAGCTCCTACGAGCAGTACTTC. Protein sequence: CASSLDGSSYEQYF.

This chain connects TRBV30 to TRBJ1-3; no clear D gene. Germline-derived CDR1 and CDR2 are GTSNPN and SVGIG (reference sequence). The CDR3 extends over 14 amino acids. V was trimmed by 3 bases and J by 0 bases, leaving 9 bases between them. The CDR3 nucleotides read TGTGCCTGGAGGTTGGGGAACTCTGGAAACACCATATATTTT. This sequence encodes CAWRLGNSGNTIYF.

This clone showed up just once. J is TRBJ1-2 and V is TRBV4-1; unclear D gene. This CDR3 contains 13 residues. Germline CDR1 is MGHRA and CDR2 is YSYEKL. Trimming pared 0 bases from V and 3 bases from J, leaving 5 bases between. Written as DNA, the CDR3 is TGCGCCAGCAGCCAAGAGTTGTACTATGGCTACACCTTC. This codes for CASSQELYYGYTF.

This chain joins TRBV10-3 and TRBJ2-1; TRBD2 agrees at 11 bases. CDR3 length equals 14 residues. V was clipped by 10 bases and J by 8 bases; unmatched bases: 10. Germline V CDR1 and CDR2: ENHRY, SYGVKD. CDR3 DNA sequence: TGTGCCACCCTTAGCGGGGGGGCGGGAGATGAGCAGTTCTTC. It translates to CATLSGGAGDEQFF.

V usage is TRBV6-1 and J usage is TRBJ2-7, with D unresolved. Germline CDR1 and CDR2: MNHNS and SASEGT. There are 14 residues in the CDR3. Trimming cost V 6 bases and J 7 bases, with 19 bases left between them. The DNA for the CDR3 is TGTGCCAGCAGCCCGAAGGGAAATGGAGAGGAGCAGTACGTC. Its translation: CASSPKGNGEEQYV.

The chain couples TRBV5-6 to TRBJ2-2; perhaps TRBD2 as D (5 bases). V was cut by 5 bases and J by 9 bases, with 11 bases left in between. Germline V gene sequence: CDR1 SGHDT, CDR2 YYEEEE. The CDR3 contains 12 residues. This CDR3 reads CASRGDARELFF. Written as DNA, the CDR3 is TGTGCCAGCAGGGGAGACGCTCGGGAGCTGTTTTTT. The full variable domain, rest sourced from reference TRBV5-6 and TRBJ2-2, is DAGVTQSPTHLIKTRGQQVTLRCSPKSGHDTVSWYQQALGQGPQFIFQYYEEEERQRGNFPDRFSGHQFPNYSSELNVNALLLGDSALYLCASRGDARELFFGEGSRLTVL.

The chain has TRBV7-8 and TRBJ2-1; a possible D gene is TRBD2 (6 bases). Trimming stripped 0 bases from V and 7 bases from J, with 10 bases between. The CDR3 is made up of 14 amino acids. CDR1 is SGHVS, CDR2 FQNEAQ, per germline. The DNA of the CDR3 is TGTGCCAGCAGCTTAGCGTCTGGGAGGAATGAGCAGTTCTTC. Translating it yields CASSLASGRNEQFF.

In this sample, this clone turned up once. The V call is TRBV5-1, the J call TRBJ2-3, with D hard to call. The length of the CDR3 is 12 residues. CDR1 SGHRS and CDR2 YFSETQ come from the germline V gene. V was pared by 3 bases and J by 6 bases, with 8 bases between. The CDR3 coding sequence is TGCGCCAGCAGCTCAGATTGGGATACGCAGTATTTT. Its translation is CASSSDWDTQYF. The full variable domain, in which reference TRBV5-1 and TRBJ2-3 provide the parts outside the CDR3, is KAGVTQTPRYLIKTRGQQVTLSCSPISGHRSVSWYQQTPGQGLQFLFEYFSETQRNKGNFPGRFSGRQFSNSRSEMNVSTLELGDSALYLCASSSDWDTQYFGPGTRLTVL.

A few counts support this clone. This chain links TRBV4-2 with TRBJ2-1; either TRBD1 or TRBD2 may fit D (6 bases each). Trimming cost V 0 bases and J 9 bases, with 18 bases left between them. Germline CDR1 reads LGHNA; CDR2 reads YNFKEQ. The CDR3 extends over 16 amino acids. DNA for the CDR3: TGTGCCAGCAGCCAAGATCCGGGGGCCCACACAGGTGAGCAGTTCTTC. Protein: CASSQDPGAHTGEQFF.

There are a few counts of this clone. The V call is TRBV6-1, the J call TRBJ1-3, with D perhaps TRBD1 (5 bases). The V end lost 5 bases, the J end lost 4 bases, and 12 bases lay between the germline ends. CDR3 length equals 14 residues. Germline V lookup: CDR1 MNHNS, CDR2 SASEGT. CDR3 sequence (DNA): TGTGCCAGCAGTCTCCAGGGTCTAGGAAACACCATATATTTT. Translating gives CASSLQGLGNTIYF.

The chain couples TRBV18 to TRBJ1-1; no clear D gene. The CDR3 totals 14 residues. Trimming stripped 3 bases from V and 3 bases from J, with 11 bases between. Germline V gene data show CDR1 as KGHSH and CDR2 as LQKENI. CDR3 sequence: CASSPGKQHTEAFF. The DNA for the CDR3 is TGTGCCAGCTCACCTGGTAAGCAACACACTGAAGCTTTCTTT.

J is TRBJ1-1 and V is TRBV11-1; no clear D gene. Germline V gene lookup returns CDR1 SGHAT and CDR2 FQDESV (reference sequence). V lost 2 bases, J lost 2 bases, and 9 bases lay in between. The CDR3 spans 14 residues. The CDR3 sequence is CASSLQIINTEAFF. The CDR3 region has the DNA TGTGCCAGCAGCTTACAGATAATTAACACTGAAGCTTTCTTT.

This chain uses TRBV5-1 with TRBJ2-1; TRBD2 matches 16 bases. CDR1 is SGHRS, CDR2 YFSETQ, per germline. The CDR3 is 15 amino acids. The ends lost 8 bases at V and 8 bases at J; junction bases unmatched: 7. CDR3 in amino acids: CASSGLAGGPDEQFF. CDR3 nucleotide sequence: TGCGCCAGTTCGGGACTAGCGGGGGGGCCCGATGAGCAGTTCTTC.

The rearrangement joins TRBV6-1 to TRBJ1-2; D unresolved. The V and J ends lost 0 bases and 5 bases respectively, with 19 bases between them. Germline CDR1 and CDR2: MNHNS and SASEGT. The CDR3 is 17 residues long. CDR3 residues: CASSEAPLTLNGYGYTF. The CDR3 DNA reads as TGTGCCAGCAGTGAAGCCCCTTTAACATTGAACGGGTATGGCTACACCTTC.

The chain uses TRBV6-5 and TRBJ2-3; D possibly corresponds to TRBD2 (6 bases). V shed 10 bases and J shed 2 bases, with 16 bases lying between them. The CDR3 is 14 amino acids. Germline V CDR1 and CDR2: MNHEY, SVGAGI. CDR3 coding DNA: TGTGCCACCAGGAAGGGACTGATCACAGATACGCAGTATTTT. This translates into CATRKGLITDTQYF.

The chain carries TRBV10-2 and TRBJ1-1; D unclear. The V end lost 2 bases, the J end lost 0 bases, and 10 bases lay between the germline ends. This CDR3 has 15 residues. From germline, CDR1 is WSHSY and CDR2 SAAADI. CDR3 DNA sequence: TGCGCCAGCAGTGAGGGGATGGGGTTGAACACTGAAGCTTTCTTT. Its protein is CASSEGMGLNTEAFF.

This rearrangement joins TRBV1 to TRBJ1-5. TRBV1 is a pseudogene segment. The CDR3 is 18 residues long. CDR3 protein: CTSSPQWESPRSNQPQHF. CDR3 DNA sequence: TGCACCAGCAGCCCACAATGGGAGTCACCAAGAAGCAATCAGCCCCAGCATTTT.

This clone has only one observation. Written as DNA, the CDR3 is TGCGCCAGCAGCCAATTGGTGGGGGTTGGACAGCCCCAGCATTTT. Translation gives CASSQLVGVGQPQHF. The V and J genes are TRBV4-1 and TRBJ1-5; D is perhaps TRBD1 (5 bases). Trimming removed 2 bases at V and 7 bases at J, with 15 bases between. Germline V lookup: CDR1 MGHRA, CDR2 YSYEKL. CDR3 length: 15 residues.

J is TRBJ1-6 and V is TRBV27; 8 positions agree with TRBD1. The CDR3 has 16 residues. CDR1 MNHEY and CDR2 SMNVEV come from the germline V gene (reference sequence). J was trimmed by 2 bases and V by 6 bases; bases with no gene match: 6. The CDR3 loop reads CASRHQQGAYNSPLHF. CDR3 bases: TGTGCCAGCAGACATCAACAGGGGGCCTATAATTCACCCCTCCACTTT.

The chain has TRBV5-6 and TRBJ2-2; D is unresolved. Trimming took 2 bases from V and 6 from J, leaving 17 bases between them. The germline gives CDR1 SGHDT, CDR2 YYEEEE. This CDR3 has 16 residues. This CDR3 is CASSFRASQRSGELFF. The CDR3 nucleotides are TGTGCCAGCAGCTTCCGGGCCTCCCAAAGGTCCGGGGAGCTGTTTTTT.

V and J are TRBV15 and TRBJ1-4; a possible D gene is TRBD1 (5 bases). The V gene's germline CDR1 is LNHNV and CDR2 YYDKDF (reference sequence). Trimming pared 3 bases from V and 5 bases from J, leaving 10 bases between. The CDR3 covers 14 residues. The CDR3 DNA is TGTGCCACCAGCAGGGGACGGACGAATGAAAAACTGTTTTTT. This gives the protein CATSRGRTNEKLFF.

The gene calls are TRBV7-9 and TRBJ2-1; 10 nucleotides match TRBD2. This CDR3 region has 16 residues. Germline V gives CDR1 SEHNR, CDR2 FQNEAQ (reference sequence). The J segment lost 0 bases and the V segment lost 7 bases, leaving 6 bases of the junction unmatched. DNA of the CDR3: TGTGCCAGCAACGGGGCTAGCGGGAGCTCCTACAATGAGCAGTTCTTC. Amino acids: CASNGASGSSYNEQFF.

The chain has TRBV30 and TRBJ1-6; 7 bases are shared with TRBD1. The trim removed 7 bases at V and 1 base at J, leaving 7 bases unmatched. Germline assignment: CDR1 GTSNPN and CDR2 SVGIG (reference sequence). This CDR3 contains 15 residues. The CDR3 sequence: CASSTGRSYNSPLHF. The CDR3 nucleotides read TGTGCCTCCTCGACAGGGAGGTCCTATAATTCACCCCTCCACTTT. The whole variable domain, remainder taken from reference TRBV30 and TRBJ1-6, is SQTIHQWPATLVQPVGSPLSLECTVEGTSNPNLYWYRQAAGRGLQLLFYSVGIGQISSEVPQNLSASRPQDRQFILSSKKLLLSDSGFYLCASSTGRSYNSPLHFGNGTRLTVT.